The 6 T cell receptor beta chains below come from one sample, sequenced in a study of human T cells and chemical hapten exposure. Time point here: pre-sensitization, week 0. Treatment specified: therapeutic diphenylcyclopropenone sensitization with weekly scalp DPC. TCRdb recomputed calls from the RACE reads with MiXCR, one row per CDR3 protein. The sample lists about 380,000 distinct CDR3 sequences; approximately 5.1% were seen once. Here the sequenced sample was whole blood, taken in connection with sensitization to the hapten diphenylcyclopropenone (DPC). The receptors come from a woman aged 45-59 years with alopecia areata. Some clones in this sample may be carry-over from other donors' samples.

This clonotype showed up many times. This chain connects TRBV29-1 to TRBJ2-7; no clear D. This CDR3 has 13 amino acids. Germline CDR1 SQVTM, CDR2 ANQGSEA. V lost 4 bases to trimming and J lost 0 bases, with 10 bases between them. This CDR3 reads CSVVGTASYEQYF. The CDR3 DNA is TGCAGCGTTGTCGGTACAGCCTCCTACGAGCAGTACTTC.

The V and J genes are TRBV28 and TRBJ2-5, with 8 bases identical to TRBD2. Germline lookup yields CDR1 MDHEN and CDR2 SYDVKM. The CDR3 sequence is 16 residues long. V gave up 4 bases and J gave up 4 bases; unmatched junction bases: 11. Written as DNA, the CDR3 is TGTGCCAGCAGTTCCCTGGGAGCGGGAGAGGTAGAGACCCAGTACTTC. Protein sequence: CASSSLGAGEVETQYF.

V gene TRBV7-9 combines with J gene TRBJ1-6; D is possibly TRBD1 (6 bases). CDR1 SEHNR and CDR2 FQNEAQ come from the germline V gene (reference sequence). CDR3 length: 15 residues. Trimming stripped 4 bases from V and 4 bases from J, with 11 bases between. DNA for the CDR3: TGTGCCAGCAGCTCAGGACAGACTTATAATTCACCCCTCCACTTT. Protein: CASSSGQTYNSPLHF.

This clonotype was detected ten times or more. The rearrangement uses TRBV29-1 and TRBJ2-1; D could derive from TRBD1 or TRBD2 (5 bases each). The CDR3 covers 14 residues. In germline, CDR1 is SQVTM, CDR2 ANQGSEA. V shed 3 bases and J shed 7 bases, with 16 bases lying between them. The CDR3 DNA is TGCAGCGTTGAGGGGGACCGAACCAGTAATGAGCAGTTCTTC. This gives the protein CSVEGDRTSNEQFF.

This clonotype has a handful of counts. The rearrangement uses TRBV12-3 or TRBV12-4 and TRBJ2-1; 9 positions match TRBD1. The CDR3 runs 14 residues. Germline trimming cut 6 bases from V and 7 bases from J; bases unmatched to any gene: 7. CDR3 nucleotide sequence: TGTGCCAGCAGACAGGACAGGGGAGTTAATGAGCAGTTCTTC. This encodes CASRQDRGVNEQFF.

This clonotype was observed a handful of times. V and J are TRBV5-4 and TRBJ1-6; D ambiguous. Germline V gene data show CDR1 as SGHNT and CDR2 as YYREEE (reference sequence). Trimming took off 4 bases at V and 11 bases at J, with 16 bases between the two ends. The CDR3 has 14 residues. The CDR3 nucleotides read TGTGCCAGCAGCGCGGCCCCAGGTACAACACCCCTCCACTTT. Protein: CASSAAPGTTPLHF.